The 21 T cell receptor beta chains presented below share a single source sample, sequenced in a study of OX40 agonist ivuxolimab in advanced cancers. Sequencing was performed with immunoSEQ multiplex PCR; in TCRdb, only in-frame clones are kept and a portion is missing. This table holds tens of thousands of clones, about four fifths found once. The sample was CD4+ or CD8+ T cells sorted from blood, taken in a trial of the OX40 agonist ivuxolimab. The receptors were gathered from an adult with an advanced solid tumor such as melanoma, head and neck, liver or kidney cancer.

This clone has only a few counts. The CDR3 region is CASSPGTGEFSYNSPLHF. The CDR3 nucleotides read TGTGCCAGCAGCCCCGGGACAGGGGAGTTTTCCTATAATTCACCCCTCCACTTT. V and J are TRBV7-9 and TRBJ1-6, with TRBD1 matching 10 bases. This CDR3 has 18 residues. Trimming removed 5 bases from V and 1 base from J; junction bases left unmatched: 8. The germline V gene encodes CDR1 SEHNR and CDR2 FQNEAQ (reference sequence).

DNA of the CDR3: TGTGCCAGCAGTGGGGACCGAACTGGACATGGCTACACCTTC. Its translation is CASSGDRTGHGYTF. The rearrangement joins TRBV28 to TRBJ1-2; perhaps TRBD1 as D (5 bases). CDR1 MDHEN and CDR2 SYDVKM come from the germline V gene. The CDR3 consists of 14 residues. V dropped 5 bases and J dropped 6 bases, with 16 bases sitting between them.

This clone was found once. CDR3 sequence: CAWSVSLPGEQFF. CDR3 nucleotide sequence: TGTGCCTGGAGTGTTTCACTGCCGGGGGAGCAGTTCTTC. The J gene is TRBJ2-1, the V gene TRBV30, with a weak D call TRBD2 (5 bases). The V and J ends lost 0 bases and 10 bases respectively, with 13 bases between them. The CDR3 covers 13 residues. Germline CDR1 is GTSNPN and CDR2 is SVGIG (reference sequence).

J is TRBJ1-4 and V is TRBV18; possibly TRBD1 for D (6 bases). The CDR3 is made up of 19 amino acids. With 3 bases removed from V and 0 bases from J, the gap between germline ends came to 20 bases. Germline V lookup: CDR1 KGHSH, CDR2 LQKENI. CDR3 sequence (DNA): TGTGCCAGCTCACCTCAAACCGGGACACTTACTGCAACTAATGAAAAACTGTTTTTT. Amino acid sequence: CASSPQTGTLTATNEKLFF.

With respect to this clone: Other DNA variants within this sample encode the same CDR3. The chain is built from TRBV19 and TRBJ1-2, with D hard to call. CDR1 and CDR2 (germline): LNHDA, SQIVND (reference sequence). This CDR3 has 13 residues. Trimming removed 3 bases from V and 8 bases from J, with 13 bases in between. The DNA of the CDR3 is TGTGCCAGTAGTATTGGCGACCTCGACGGCTACACCTTC. This sequence encodes CASSIGDLDGYTF.

In its sample, this clone was seen a few times. The CDR3 nucleotides are TGTGCCACCAGCATCCAAACTCCTCACTACGAGCAGTACTTC. Encoded protein: CATSIQTPHYEQYF. This chain connects TRBV15 to TRBJ2-7; unclear D gene. The ends were cut back, 4 bases at V and 3 bases at J, with 13 bases in the middle. The CDR3 sequence is 14 residues long. Germline V lookup: CDR1 LNHNV, CDR2 YYDKDF (reference sequence). Filled out from reference TRBV15 and TRBJ2-7, the complete variable domain reads DAMVIQNPRYQVTQFGKPVTLSCSQTLNHNVMYWYQQKSSQAPKLLFHYYDKDFNNEADTPDNFQSRRPNTSFCFLDIRSPGLGDTAMYLCATSIQTPHYEQYFGPGTRLTVT.

DNA of the CDR3: TGTGCCAGCAGTTACTCGCCGAGCGGGGGGGACAATGAGCAGTTCTTC. It encodes CASSYSPSGGDNEQFF. This chain connects TRBV6-5 to TRBJ2-1; 10 positions agree with TRBD2. The trim removed 0 bases at V and 5 bases at J, leaving 4 bases unmatched. CDR3 length: 16 amino acids. CDR1 is MNHEY, CDR2 SVGAGI, per germline.

The V and J genes are TRBV6-4 and TRBJ2-5, with 7 bases fitting TRBD2. This CDR3 has 14 amino acids. In germline, CDR1 is MRHNA, CDR2 SNTAGT. The V gene end was trimmed by 3 bases and the J gene end by 7 bases; junction bases not matched to a gene: 8. Here the CDR3 DNA reads TGTGCCAGCAGTGAGGGGGGGTCCGTGGTGACCCAGTACTTC. It codes for CASSEGGSVVTQYF.

The chain has TRBV28 and TRBJ1-3; tentatively, D is TRBD1 (6 bases). The CDR3 contains 16 residues. Germline-derived CDR1 and CDR2 are MDHEN and SYDVKM. V lost 9 bases, J lost 0 bases, and 18 bases lay in between. CDR3 in DNA: TGTGCCAGTAGAGGAGGGGGATGGAGCTCTGGAAACACCATATATTTT. Translated: CASRGGGWSSGNTIYF. The full variable domain, completed using reference TRBV28 and TRBJ1-3, is DVKVTQSSRYLVKRTGEKVFLECVQDMDHENMFWYRQDPGLGLRLIYFSYDVKMKEKGDIPEGYSVSREKKERFSLILESASTNQTSMYLCASRGGGWSSGNTIYFGEGSWLTVV.

The rearrangement joins TRBV28 to TRBJ1-1, with 8 bases identical to TRBD1. This CDR3 spans 16 amino acids. Germline V lookup: CDR1 MDHEN, CDR2 SYDVKM. V lost 5 bases, J lost 1 base, and 9 bases stayed unmatched. In DNA form, the CDR3 reads TGTGCCAGCAGTAACAGGGGGTGGATCGGGAACACTGAAGCTTTCTTT. Its protein is CASSNRGWIGNTEAFF.

A remark on this clone: This CDR3 is also generated by other DNA sequences in the sample. V is TRBV6-1 and J is TRBJ1-2, with 10 bases identical to TRBD1. The CDR3 is made up of 13 amino acids. The germline gives CDR1 MNHNS, CDR2 SASEGT. J was trimmed by 8 bases and V by 3 bases; bases with no gene match: 3. The CDR3 bases are TGTGCCAGCAGTGACCGGGACAGGGGAGGCTACACCTTC. Translated, it gives CASSDRDRGGYTF.

A few counts support this clone. V is TRBV19 and J is TRBJ1-5, with D tentatively TRBD1 (6 bases). The CDR3 consists of 17 residues. Germline CDR1 LNHDA, CDR2 SQIVND (reference sequence). Trimming stripped 4 bases from V and 0 bases from J, with 16 bases between. The CDR3: CASSRIIGGDSNQPQHF. CDR3 sequence (DNA): TGTGCCAGTAGTAGAATAATTGGGGGCGATAGCAATCAGCCCCAGCATTTT.

This clone was recorded once. The chain joins TRBV5-1 to TRBJ2-2; D is unclear. This CDR3 contains 14 residues. Per the germline V gene, CDR1 is SGHRS and CDR2 is YFSETQ. Trimming shortened V by 2 bases and J by 5 bases, and 10 bases separated the two germline ends. This CDR3 reads CASSFSSSTGELFF. The CDR3 DNA follows: TGCGCCAGCAGCTTTTCATCATCAACCGGGGAGCTGTTTTTT.

A few counts support this clone. For the CDR3, the DNA is TGTGCCAGCAGTGAACTGCTGTTGACAGGGGGGCATGAGCAGTTCTTC. Translating gives CASSELLLTGGHEQFF. J is TRBJ2-1 and V is TRBV2, with TRBD1 identical over 9 bases. Germline CDR1 reads SNHLY; CDR2 reads FYNNEI. V gave up 2 bases and J gave up 8 bases; unmatched junction bases: 10. The CDR3 has 16 amino acids.

V and J are TRBV7-9 and TRBJ2-1; 9 bases agree with TRBD2. CDR1 is SEHNR and CDR2 is FQNEAQ in the germline V gene (reference sequence). Germline trimming cut 5 bases from V and 3 bases from J; bases unmatched to any gene: 11. The CDR3 runs to 17 residues. The CDR3 spells CASSLGTSLYIYNEQFF. CDR3 DNA: TGTGCCAGCAGCCTGGGGACTAGCCTGTATATCTACAATGAGCAGTTCTTC.

The chain links TRBV6-1 to TRBJ2-2; TRBD1 matches at 7 bases. The CDR3 extends over 17 amino acids. With 1 base clipped from V and 4 bases from J, the junction kept 9 bases outside the gene matches. CDR1 is MNHNS and CDR2 is SASEGT in the germline V gene. The CDR3 spells CASSEVGTAWGTGELFF. CDR3 coding DNA: TGTGCCAGCAGTGAAGTTGGGACAGCGTGGGGCACCGGGGAGCTGTTTTTT.

The V and J genes are TRBV30 and TRBJ1-3; no definite D call. V lost 6 bases, J lost 0 bases, and 9 bases lay in between. Looked up from germline, CDR1 is GTSNPN and CDR2 is SVGIG (reference sequence). The CDR3 loop spans 13 amino acids. The CDR3 protein is CACGRGSGNTIYF. The CDR3 nucleotides are TGTGCCTGTGGAAGAGGCTCTGGAAACACCATATATTTT.

This clone was counted only a few times. V usage is TRBV7-2 and J usage is TRBJ1-2; tentative D call: TRBD1 (6 bases). Germline values: CDR1 SGHTA, CDR2 FQGNSA. The CDR3 is 13 residues long. V lost 1 base and J lost 8, with 11 bases in between. CDR3 residues: CASSLGQGRGYTF. Here the CDR3 DNA reads TGTGCCAGCAGCTTAGGGCAGGGGCGAGGCTACACCTTC.

This rearrangement joins TRBV29-1 to TRBJ2-3; D assignment may be TRBD1 or TRBD2 (6 bases each). The CDR3 has 14 residues. The ends were cut back, 6 bases at V and 0 bases at J, with 13 bases in the middle. Per the germline V gene, CDR1 is SQVTM and CDR2 is ANQGSEA. CDR3 sequence: CSVRSGASTDTQYF. In nucleotides, the CDR3 is TGCAGCGTCCGTTCGGGGGCTAGCACAGATACGCAGTATTTT.

The chain employs TRBV29-1 and TRBJ1-3; D unresolved. V was cut by 4 bases and J by 2 bases, with 6 bases left in between. The CDR3 runs 12 residues. The germline V gene has CDR1 SQVTM and CDR2 ANQGSEA. CDR3 sequence: CSVGEPGNTIYF. The CDR3 DNA reads as TGCAGCGTTGGAGAGCCTGGAAACACCATATATTTT.

The DNA for the CDR3 is TGCAGCGTTGAGGGACCGGGACAGGGAAGGGCCGGGGAGCTGTTTTTT. It specifies CSVEGPGQGRAGELFF. The J gene is TRBJ2-2, the V gene TRBV29-1; 9 nucleotides line up with TRBD1. The CDR3 sequence is 16 residues long. J lost 6 bases, V lost 3 bases, and 11 bases had no gene match. Germline CDR1 is SQVTM and CDR2 is ANQGSEA.